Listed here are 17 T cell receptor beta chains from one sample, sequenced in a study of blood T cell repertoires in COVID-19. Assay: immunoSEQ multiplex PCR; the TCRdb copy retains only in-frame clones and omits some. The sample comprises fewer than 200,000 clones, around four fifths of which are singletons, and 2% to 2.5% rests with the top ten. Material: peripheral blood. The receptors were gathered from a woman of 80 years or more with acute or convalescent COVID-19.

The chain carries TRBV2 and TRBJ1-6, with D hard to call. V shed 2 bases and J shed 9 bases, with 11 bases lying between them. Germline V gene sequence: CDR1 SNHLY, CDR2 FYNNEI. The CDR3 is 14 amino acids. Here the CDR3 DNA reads TGTGCCAGCAGTGAATGGAGGGATAGTTCACCCCTCCACTTT. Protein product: CASSEWRDSSPLHF.

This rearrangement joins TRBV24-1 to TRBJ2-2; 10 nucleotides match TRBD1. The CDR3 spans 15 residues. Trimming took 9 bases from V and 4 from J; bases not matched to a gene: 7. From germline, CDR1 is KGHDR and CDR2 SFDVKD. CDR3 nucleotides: TGTGCCACCTCTTCGGGGACAGGGGTCACCGGGGAGCTGTTTTTT. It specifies CATSSGTGVTGELFF.

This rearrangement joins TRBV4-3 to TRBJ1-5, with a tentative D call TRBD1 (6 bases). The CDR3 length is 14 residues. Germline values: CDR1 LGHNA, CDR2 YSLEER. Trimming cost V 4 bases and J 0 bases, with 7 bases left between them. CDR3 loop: CASSRGLSNQPQHF. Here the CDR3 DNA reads TGCGCCAGCAGCCGGGGGCTTAGCAATCAGCCCCAGCATTTT.

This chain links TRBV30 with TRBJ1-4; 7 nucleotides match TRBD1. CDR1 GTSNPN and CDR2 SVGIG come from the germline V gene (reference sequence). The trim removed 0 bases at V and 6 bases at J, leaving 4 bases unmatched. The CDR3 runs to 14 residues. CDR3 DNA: TGTGCCTGGAGTGTAAGGGGGCCTTATGAAAAACTGTTTTTT. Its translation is CAWSVRGPYEKLFF.

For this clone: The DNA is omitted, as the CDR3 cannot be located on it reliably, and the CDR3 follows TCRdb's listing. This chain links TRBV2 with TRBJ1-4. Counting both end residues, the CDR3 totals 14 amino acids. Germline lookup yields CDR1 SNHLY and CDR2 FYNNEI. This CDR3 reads CASRTFGANEKLFF.

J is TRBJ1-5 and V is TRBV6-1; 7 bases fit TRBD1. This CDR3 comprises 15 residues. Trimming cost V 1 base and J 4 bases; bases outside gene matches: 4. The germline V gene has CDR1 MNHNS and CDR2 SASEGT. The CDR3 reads CASSEVGTANQPQHF. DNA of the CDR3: TGTGCCAGCAGTGAAGTTGGGACAGCTAATCAGCCCCAGCATTTT.

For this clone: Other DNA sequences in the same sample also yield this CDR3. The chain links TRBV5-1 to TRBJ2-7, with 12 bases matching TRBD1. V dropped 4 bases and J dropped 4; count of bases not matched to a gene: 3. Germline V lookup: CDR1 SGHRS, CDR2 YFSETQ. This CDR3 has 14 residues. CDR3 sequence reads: CASSPGQGAYEQYF. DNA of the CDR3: TGCGCCAGCAGCCCGGGACAGGGGGCATACGAGCAGTACTTC.

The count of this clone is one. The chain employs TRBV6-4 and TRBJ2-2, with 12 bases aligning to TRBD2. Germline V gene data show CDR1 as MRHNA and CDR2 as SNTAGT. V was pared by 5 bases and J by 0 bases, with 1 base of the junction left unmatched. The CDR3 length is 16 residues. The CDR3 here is CASSRTSGTNTGELFF. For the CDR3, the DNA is TGTGCCAGCAGTCGGACTAGCGGGACGAACACCGGGGAGCTGTTTTTT.

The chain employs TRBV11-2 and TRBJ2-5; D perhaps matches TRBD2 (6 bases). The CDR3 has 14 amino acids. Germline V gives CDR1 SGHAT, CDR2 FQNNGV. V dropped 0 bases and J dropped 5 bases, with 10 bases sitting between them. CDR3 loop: CASSLDRGTETQYF. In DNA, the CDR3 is TGTGCCAGCAGCTTAGATCGGGGGACGGAGACCCAGTACTTC.

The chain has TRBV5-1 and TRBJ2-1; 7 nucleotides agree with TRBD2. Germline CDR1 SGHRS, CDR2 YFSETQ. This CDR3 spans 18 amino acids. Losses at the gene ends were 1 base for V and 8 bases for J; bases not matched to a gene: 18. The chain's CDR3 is CASSLTPVYRTSFYEQFF. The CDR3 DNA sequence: TGCGCCAGCAGCTTGACGCCCGTTTATCGGACTAGTTTCTATGAGCAGTTCTTC.

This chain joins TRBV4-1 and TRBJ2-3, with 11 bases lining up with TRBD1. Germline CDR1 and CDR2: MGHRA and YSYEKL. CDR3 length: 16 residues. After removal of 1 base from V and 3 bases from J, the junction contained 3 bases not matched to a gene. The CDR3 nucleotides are TGCGCCAGCAGCCAAGCCGGGACAGGGGGTACAGATACGCAGTATTTT. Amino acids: CASSQAGTGGTDTQYF.

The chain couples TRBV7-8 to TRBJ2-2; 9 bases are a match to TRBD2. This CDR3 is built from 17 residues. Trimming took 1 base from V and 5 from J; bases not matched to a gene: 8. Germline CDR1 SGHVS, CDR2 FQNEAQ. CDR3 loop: CASSLVGGRGKTGELFF. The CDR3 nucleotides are TGTGCCAGCAGCTTAGTTGGCGGGAGGGGAAAAACCGGGGAGCTGTTTTTT.

CDR3 nucleotide sequence: TGTGCCAGCAGTTACTCGCTCCCCACATGGAGCAATCAGCCCCAGCATTTT. The encoded protein is CASSYSLPTWSNQPQHF. This rearrangement joins TRBV6-2 or TRBV6-3 to TRBJ1-5; no reliable D call. V lost 0 bases, J lost 1 base, and 13 bases lay in between. Germline CDR1 MNHEY, CDR2 SVGEGT. This CDR3 has 17 amino acids.

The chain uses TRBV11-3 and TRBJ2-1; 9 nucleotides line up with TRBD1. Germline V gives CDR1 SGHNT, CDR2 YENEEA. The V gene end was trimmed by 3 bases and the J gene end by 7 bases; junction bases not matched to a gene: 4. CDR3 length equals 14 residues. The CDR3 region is CASSLGQGMNEQFF. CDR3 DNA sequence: TGTGCCAGCAGCTTGGGACAGGGAATGAATGAGCAGTTCTTC.

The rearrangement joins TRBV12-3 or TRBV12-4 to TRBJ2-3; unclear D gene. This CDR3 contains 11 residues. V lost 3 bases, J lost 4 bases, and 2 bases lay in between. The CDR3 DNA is TGTGCCAGCAGTTTCTCAGATACGCAGTATTTT. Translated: CASSFSDTQYF.

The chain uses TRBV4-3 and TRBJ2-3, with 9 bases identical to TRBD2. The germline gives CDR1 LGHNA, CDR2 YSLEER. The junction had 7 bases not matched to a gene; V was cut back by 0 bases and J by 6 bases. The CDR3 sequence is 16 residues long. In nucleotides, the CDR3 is TGCGCCAGCAGCCAAGATTGGCGGGGGGGCCGTGATACGCAGTATTTT. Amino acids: CASSQDWRGGRDTQYF.

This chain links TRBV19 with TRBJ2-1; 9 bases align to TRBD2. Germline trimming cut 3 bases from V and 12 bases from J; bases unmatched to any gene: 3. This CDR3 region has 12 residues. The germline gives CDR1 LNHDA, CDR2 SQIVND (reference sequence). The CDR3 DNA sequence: TGTGCCAGTAGTATTGCGGGAGGGCCGCAGTTCTTC. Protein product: CASSIAGGPQFF. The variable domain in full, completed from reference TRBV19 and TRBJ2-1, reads DGGITQSPKYLFRKEGQNVTLSCEQNLNHDAMYWYRQDPGQGLRLIYYSQIVNDFQKGDIAEGYSVSREKKESFPLTVTSAQKNPTAFYLCASSIAGGPQFFGPGTRLTVL.